The sequence of this TCR beta chain was determined in a study of blood T cell repertoires in COVID-19. As for the study in general: Samples of COVID-19 (acute and convalescent) were obtained from the United States, Italy and Spain. T cells, B-cell-depleted T cells, or PBMCs supplied cDNA or gDNA.

As handled by the study authors: Estimation of nucleated cell counts relied on the amplification of reference gene primers. The method was immunoSEQ multiplex PCR; TCRdb's version includes in-frame clones alone and lacks a portion of them. V, J and clone size were drawn from that table, and D and trimming were deduced from the DNA. The table records over 200,000 clones, around four fifths of them present only once. Germline CDR1 is MNHNS and CDR2 is SASEGT. The CDR3 is 17 residues long. After removal of 1 base from V and 2 bases from J, the junction contained 7 bases not matched to a gene. The TCR comes from a man aged 35-49 years with active or convalescent COVID-19. The sample comprised peripheral blood. V is TRBV6-1 and J is TRBJ1-2, with TRBD1 matching 10 bases. In DNA form, the CDR3 reads TGTGCCAGCAGTGAAGTGGGGGCGGGACAGGGGAACTATGGCTACACCTTC. Its translation is CASSEVGAGQGNYGYTF.